The 29 T cell receptor beta chains below were found in one sample sequenced in a study of blood T cells in healthy people across ages. It was with a sample-barcoded 5' primer and a J-beta primer mix that a second PCR of about 6 to 12 cycles was run. TCRdb re-called the 5' RACE reads through MiXCR, storing one row per CDR3 protein. The sample consists of about 900,000 distinct CDR3 sequences, around 62% of them appearing once. Sample: blood. The receptors stem from a young man in good health.

As concerns this clonotype: This may come from a read error, since a much larger clone is one base off. The chain is built from TRBV20-1 and TRBJ2-7; 10 positions agree with TRBD1. Germline values: CDR1 DFQATT, CDR2 SNEGSKA (reference sequence). The length of the CDR3 is 17 residues. J was trimmed by 0 bases and V by 0 bases; bases with no gene match: 8. CDR3 DNA sequence: TGCAGTGCTAGAGACCCTTTGGGGACAGGGGCCTCCTACGAGCAGTACTTC. It specifies CSARDPLGTGASYEQYF.

CDR3 coding DNA: TGCGCCAGCAGCTTGGTGCCTAGCGGGGGGAAAACCTACAATGAGCAGTTCTTC. This codes for CASSLVPSGGKTYNEQFF. The chain carries TRBV5-1 and TRBJ2-1, with 11 positions matching TRBD2. J was trimmed by 2 bases and V by 0 bases; bases with no gene match: 7. Germline CDR1 and CDR2: SGHRS and YFSETQ. The CDR3 totals 18 residues.

This clonotype was seen once. This chain uses TRBV4-1 with TRBJ1-1; D remains ambiguous. V was clipped by 0 bases and J by 4 bases, with 9 bases between them. The CDR3 is 14 amino acids. Germline V gene sequence: CDR1 MGHRA, CDR2 YSYEKL. Here the CDR3 DNA reads TGCGCCAGCAGCCAAGATCAGCGCGGCACTGAAGCTTTCTTT. As protein: CASSQDQRGTEAFF.

This clonotype was observed a handful of times. This rearrangement joins TRBV20-1 to TRBJ2-5; 12 nucleotides match TRBD2. Germline loops: CDR1 DFQATT, CDR2 SNEGSKA (reference sequence). V shed 0 bases, J shed 5 bases, and the junction held 7 bases outside the gene matches. This CDR3 comprises 16 residues. CDR3 protein: CSARDLAGGQVETQYF. As DNA, the CDR3 is TGCAGTGCTAGAGATCTAGCGGGGGGGCAGGTGGAGACCCAGTACTTC.

This clonotype was counted once. The V call is TRBV29-1, the J call TRBJ1-1, with D perhaps matching TRBD1 (6 bases). The germline V gene has CDR1 SQVTM and CDR2 ANQGSEA. The germline V and J ends were trimmed by 7 bases and 1 base, with 13 bases remaining between them. The CDR3 covers 13 residues. Written as DNA, the CDR3 is TGCAGCGCCTCCGAGGGGGGGAACACTGAAGCTTTCTTT. Amino acid sequence: CSASEGGNTEAFF.

The chain recombines TRBV10-3 with TRBJ2-7; the D is unclear. The CDR3 runs 14 residues. V dropped 6 bases and J dropped 1 base, with 13 bases sitting between them. CDR1 ENHRY and CDR2 SYGVKD come from the germline V gene. CDR3 nucleotides: TGTGCCATCAGGCTCCGATTGGATTCCTACGAGCAGTACTTC. It codes for CAIRLRLDSYEQYF.

This clonotype was found once. This chain links TRBV10-3 with TRBJ1-4; D call uncertain. V was pared by 2 bases and J by 7 bases, with 11 bases between. CDR3 length: 14 amino acids. Looked up from germline, CDR1 is ENHRY and CDR2 is SYGVKD. This chain's CDR3 is CAISEGQLAEKLFF. The DNA of the CDR3 is TGTGCCATCAGTGAGGGTCAGTTGGCTGAAAAACTGTTTTTT.

The chain joins TRBV2 to TRBJ1-6; 8 bases are a match to TRBD1. V shed 4 bases, J shed 7 bases, and the junction held 3 bases outside the gene matches. Germline V gene lookup returns CDR1 SNHLY and CDR2 FYNNEI. The CDR3 loop spans 14 amino acids. CDR3 sequence reads: CASSGGQANSPLHF. As DNA, the CDR3 is TGTGCCAGCAGTGGGGGACAGGCGAATTCACCCCTCCACTTT. Full variable domain (outside the CDR3, taken from reference TRBV2 and TRBJ1-6): EPEVTQTPSHQVTQMGQEVILRCVPISNHLYFYWYRQILGQKVEFLVSFYNNEISEKSEIFDDQFSVERPDGSNFTLKIRSTKLEDSAMYFCASSGGQANSPLHFGNGTRLTVT.

The genes are TRBV6-5 and TRBJ2-1; 9 bases align to TRBD1. V lost 6 bases, J lost 13 bases, and 16 bases stayed unmatched. This CDR3 has 15 amino acids. The germline V gene encodes CDR1 MNHEY and CDR2 SVGAGI. CDR3 in DNA: TGTGCCAGCAGCCGGGATTGGGACAGGGAAGAGACCCAGTTCTTC. Amino acids: CASSRDWDREETQFF.

Points on this clonotype: At one of its ends the junction is not consistent with the germline gene, which may arise from a read error. The chain has TRBV7-6 and TRBJ2-3; D is undetermined. The CDR3 is 11 residues long. Germline-derived CDR1 and CDR2 are SGHVS and FNYEAQ. CDR3 DNA sequence: TGTGCCAGCAGCTTAAAAGATGCGCAGTATTTT. The encoded protein is CASSLKDAQYF.

The J gene is TRBJ1-5, the V gene TRBV20-1; D unclear. The CDR3 totals 16 residues. Germline CDR1 DFQATT, CDR2 SNEGSKA (reference sequence). V was pared by 6 bases and J by 0 bases, with 18 bases between. CDR3 nucleotide sequence: TGCAGTGCAAGCCCGTTGGCTGTTGATAGCAATCAGCCCCAGCATTTT. This codes for CSASPLAVDSNQPQHF.

This clonotype was observed once. This rearrangement joins TRBV6-5 to TRBJ2-1; 7 nucleotides align to TRBD1. The V segment lost 1 base and the J segment 0 bases; nucleotides outside the gene matches: 6. The CDR3 totals 17 residues. CDR1 is MNHEY, CDR2 SVGAGI, per germline. Here the CDR3 reads CASSYLGGGRSYNEQFF. The CDR3 region has the DNA TGTGCCAGCAGTTACTTAGGGGGCGGGCGCTCCTACAATGAGCAGTTCTTC.

This clonotype was seen more than once but under ten times. This chain uses TRBV9 with TRBJ2-1; D may be TRBD1 (6 bases). The CDR3 extends over 17 amino acids. Trimming shortened V by 1 base and J by 7 bases, and 21 bases separated the two germline ends. Germline V gene lookup returns CDR1 SGDLS and CDR2 YYNGEE. CDR3 nucleotides: TGTGCCAGCAGCGTAAGCTCCATCAAGGACAGAACAAATGAGCAGTTCTTC. Translation gives CASSVSSIKDRTNEQFF.

This clonotype was seen only a few times. The rearrangement joins TRBV2 to TRBJ2-4; TRBD1 agrees at 7 bases. V lost 5 bases and J lost 0; bases outside the gene matches: 1. The CDR3 runs 14 residues. Looked up from germline, CDR1 is SNHLY and CDR2 is FYNNEI. CDR3 sequence: CASSNRGAKNIQYF. CDR3 nucleotide sequence: TGTGCCAGCAGTAACAGGGGAGCCAAAAACATTCAGTACTTC.

A few counts support this clonotype. This chain uses TRBV20-1 with TRBJ1-3, with D maybe TRBD1 (5 bases). The V gene lost 6 bases and the J gene lost 2 bases, with 11 bases spanning the gap. This CDR3 contains 13 residues. Germline lookup yields CDR1 DFQATT and CDR2 SNEGSKA (reference sequence). The CDR3 DNA is TGCAGTGCAAAGGGGCCGACTGGAAACACCATATATTTT. Translated, it gives CSAKGPTGNTIYF.

This chain links TRBV7-2 with TRBJ1-2, with D tentatively TRBD1 (5 bases). V was pared by 3 bases and J by 8 bases, with 13 bases between. The CDR3 is made up of 13 amino acids. Germline V gives CDR1 SGHTA, CDR2 FQGNSA. DNA of the CDR3: TGTGCCAGCAGCTTGGATAGGCAGGGCGGCTACACCTTC. Protein product: CASSLDRQGGYTF.

In this sample, this clonotype turned up a few times. The genes are TRBV4-2 and TRBJ2-7, with D unresolved. The CDR3 runs 13 residues. Looked up from germline, CDR1 is LGHNA and CDR2 is YNFKEQ. Trimming cost V 0 bases and J 3 bases, with 6 bases left between them. The CDR3 DNA sequence: TGTGCCAGCAGCCAAGACGCTAGCTACGAGCAGTACTTC. Protein: CASSQDASYEQYF.

The chain combines TRBV20-1 with TRBJ2-4, with D possibly being TRBD1 (6 bases). With the DNA end fitting TRBJ2-7 better, the J assignment may be wrong. CDR3 length: 12 residues. CDR1 and CDR2 (germline): DFQATT, SNEGSKA (reference sequence). This CDR3 is CSARDSKDEQYF. The CDR3 bases are TGCAGTGCTAGGGACAGCAAGGACGAGCAGTACTTC.

V gene TRBV27 combines with J gene TRBJ2-3, with 9 positions matching TRBD2. This CDR3 comprises 16 residues. After removal of 2 bases from V and 4 bases from J, the junction contained 7 bases not matched to a gene. Germline values: CDR1 MNHEY, CDR2 SMNVEV (reference sequence). The CDR3 sequence is CASSLRAGGPSDTQYF. In DNA, the CDR3 is TGTGCCAGCAGTTTAAGGGCGGGGGGGCCCTCAGATACGCAGTATTTT.

The V and J genes are TRBV14 and TRBJ2-7, with 9 bases matching TRBD1. Germline V gives CDR1 SGHDN, CDR2 FVKESK. This CDR3 spans 15 amino acids. Trimming at V came to 1 base and at J to 3 bases, leaving 4 bases not matched to a gene. The CDR3 loop is CASSQVTGGIYEQYF. DNA for the CDR3: TGTGCCAGCAGCCAAGTAACAGGGGGCATCTACGAGCAGTACTTC.

This chain uses TRBV3-1 with TRBJ2-3; TRBD2 matches at 16 bases. With 1 base clipped from V and 0 bases from J, the junction kept 4 bases outside the gene matches. CDR3 length: 19 amino acids. CDR1 is LGHDT, CDR2 YNNKEL, per germline (reference sequence). The CDR3 region is CASSQGGLAGGPSTDTQYF. In DNA form, the CDR3 reads TGTGCCAGCAGCCAAGGGGGACTAGCGGGGGGGCCCAGCACAGATACGCAGTATTTT.

This clonotype was counted only a few times. The chain uses TRBV7-2 and TRBJ2-5; D may be TRBD2 (6 bases). Deletions cut 7 bases from V and 1 base from J, with 10 bases between. CDR1 is SGHTA and CDR2 is FQGNSA in the germline V gene. The CDR3 spans 13 residues. CDR3 loop: CASTLGGQETQYF. CDR3 nucleotide sequence: TGTGCCAGCACCCTGGGGGGCCAAGAGACCCAGTACTTC.

The rearrangement uses TRBV7-2 and TRBJ2-1; TRBD1 or TRBD2 may be the D gene (7 bases each). CDR1 is SGHTA, CDR2 FQGNSA, per germline. This CDR3 comprises 17 residues. The ends were cut back, 1 base at V and 4 bases at J, with 17 bases in the middle. CDR3: CASSLEGAAGPYNEQFF. CDR3 bases: TGTGCCAGCAGCTTAGAGGGGGCAGCGGGGCCGTACAATGAGCAGTTCTTC.

The chain employs TRBV7-2 and TRBJ2-1; the D call may be TRBD1 or TRBD2 (5 bases each). Trimming took off 1 base at V and 1 base at J, with 11 bases between the two ends. The CDR3 is 16 amino acids. Germline V gene sequence: CDR1 SGHTA, CDR2 FQGNSA. The CDR3 here is CASSLVTGRSYNEQFF. The CDR3 bases are TGTGCCAGCAGCTTAGTTACGGGACGGTCCTACAATGAGCAGTTCTTC.

On this clonotype itself: Relative to the germline gene, one junction end is altered; a read error may explain this. The CDR3 DNA follows: TGTGCCAGCGGCTTCTCTCCTACCCTAGCCAAAAACATTCAGTACTTC. This translates into CASGFSPTLAKNIQYF. This chain connects TRBV7-2 to TRBJ2-4; D unresolved. This CDR3 is built from 16 residues. The V gene's germline CDR1 is SGHTA and CDR2 FQGNSA.

The chain carries TRBV3-1 and TRBJ2-2; TRBD2 aligns across 13 bases. Trimming at V came to 5 bases and at J to 6 bases, leaving 3 bases not matched to a gene. The CDR3 has 15 residues. Germline V gene sequence: CDR1 LGHDT, CDR2 YNNKEL (reference sequence). In nucleotides, the CDR3 is TGTGCCAGCAGCGTCGGACTAGCGGGGGCCGGGGAGCTGTTTTTT. This sequence encodes CASSVGLAGAGELFF.

This sequence joins TRBV6-2 or TRBV6-3 and TRBJ2-3; 10 positions agree with TRBD2. J lost 2 bases, V lost 8 bases, and 7 bases had no gene match. The CDR3 has 15 amino acids. Germline CDR1 MNHEY, CDR2 SVGEGT. DNA of the CDR3: TGTGCCAGCCGATTAGCGGGGGGATTCACAGATACGCAGTATTTT. Its protein product is CASRLAGGFTDTQYF.

The sample holds one count of this clonotype. The chain carries TRBV6-2 or TRBV6-3 and TRBJ2-1, with TRBD2 matching 10 bases. This CDR3 region has 13 residues. Germline V gene sequence: CDR1 MNHEY, CDR2 SVGEGT. V shed 5 bases, J shed 15 bases, and the junction held 10 bases outside the gene matches. CDR3 nucleotides: TGTGCCAGCAGTATCGGACTAGCGGAGCAAAGGTTCTTC. Its protein is CASSIGLAEQRFF.

V gene TRBV4-3 combines with J gene TRBJ2-6; D perhaps matches TRBD1 (5 bases). The CDR3 contains 17 residues. Deletions cut 0 bases from V and 2 bases from J, with 11 bases between. The germline V gene has CDR1 LGHNA and CDR2 YSLEER. This chain's CDR3 is CASSQDRLGAGANVLTF. CDR3 coding DNA: TGCGCCAGCAGCCAAGATCGGCTAGGGGCTGGGGCCAACGTCCTGACTTTC.